This T cell receptor beta chain came from a study of memory CD4+ T cells and cytomegalovirus serostatus. Study findings and constraints: CD4+ memory repertoires contained about two fifths of the roughly 150 reported CMV TCRbeta sequences. A US-trained random forest predicted CMV serostatus with median AUC roughly 0.9.

Germline trimming cut 3 bases from V and 6 bases from J; bases unmatched to any gene: 2. The CDR3 sequence is 12 residues long. CDR1 is SEHNR and CDR2 is FQNEAQ in the germline V gene (reference sequence). For this clone: Its antigen remains unidentified.

The sort gate was single viable CD3+CD4+CD8-CD45RO+ cells for memory CD4+ T cells. The data were produced by immunoSEQ multiplex PCR, yet TCRdb's version contains in-frame clones alone and is incomplete. This table holds about 26,000 clones, around 72% found once. The chain employs TRBV7-9 and TRBJ2-7, with TRBD2 identical over 7 bases. The receptor was isolated from an adult in good health and CMV-seronegative. The sequenced sample was memory CD4+ T cells from blood. The chain's CDR3 is CASSLGRGEQYF. As DNA, the CDR3 is TGTGCCAGCAGCTTGGGGAGGGGCGAGCAGTACTTC.